This T cell receptor beta chain was documented in a study of blood T cell repertoires in COVID-19. The protocol was immunoSEQ multiplex PCR, while the TCRdb copy is restricted to in-frame clones and leaves out a portion. The table lists around 150,000 clones, under 85% of them singletons. Trimming removed 5 bases from V and 0 bases from J; junction bases left unmatched: 3. The CDR3 consists of 15 residues. CDR1 SGDLS and CDR2 YYNGEE come from the germline V gene. The receptor comes from a human donor in a cohort sampled during active COVID-19. The specimen was peripheral blood. The chain recombines TRBV9 with TRBJ1-2; 11 nucleotides line up with TRBD1. CDR3 loop: CASRGQGASNYGYTF. The DNA of the CDR3 is TGTGCCAGCAGAGGACAGGGGGCCTCTAACTATGGCTACACCTTC.